This T cell receptor (beta chain) was captured in a study of preoperative IRX-2 immunotherapy in early breast cancer. TCRdb keeps only in-frame clones here, not all; method: immunoSEQ multiplex PCR. The sample shows 24,000 or so clones, 70% to 90% of them seen only once. This CDR3 is 12 amino acids long. V lost 6 bases to trimming and J lost 8 bases, with 13 bases between them. CDR1 and CDR2 (germline): MNHEY, SVGAGI. Treatment in this sample: preoperative locoregional IRX-2 cytokine immunotherapy. Patients received preoperative, locoregional IRX-2 cytokine immunotherapy in a phase Ib study. The V gene is TRBV6-5, the J gene TRBJ1-2; D unclear. The sequence was collected from a human donor with breast cancer. The input for sequencing was tumor tissue, taken after IRX-2 immunotherapy. The CDR3 loop is CASSSGSRGYTF. The CDR3 coding sequence is TGTGCCAGCAGCTCCGGGAGCAGGGGCTACACCTTC.